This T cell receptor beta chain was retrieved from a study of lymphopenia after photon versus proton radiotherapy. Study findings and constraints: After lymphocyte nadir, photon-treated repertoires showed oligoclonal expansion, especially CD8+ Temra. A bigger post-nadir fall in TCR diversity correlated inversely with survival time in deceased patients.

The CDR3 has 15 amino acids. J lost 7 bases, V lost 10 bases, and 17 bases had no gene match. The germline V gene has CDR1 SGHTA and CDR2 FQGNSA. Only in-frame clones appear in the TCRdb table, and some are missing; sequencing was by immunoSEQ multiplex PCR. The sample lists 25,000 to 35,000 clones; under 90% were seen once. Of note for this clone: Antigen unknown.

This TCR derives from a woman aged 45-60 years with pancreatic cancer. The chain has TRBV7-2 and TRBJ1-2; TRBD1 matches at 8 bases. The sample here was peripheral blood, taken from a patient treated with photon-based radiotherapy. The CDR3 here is CATKYGGDRFGGYTF. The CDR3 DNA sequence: TGTGCCACCAAGTACGGGGGGGACAGGTTCGGTGGCTACACCTTC.